This is a list of T cell receptor beta chains from one sample in a study of blood T cell repertoires in COVID-19. Only in-frame clones appear in the TCRdb table, and some are missing; sequencing was by immunoSEQ multiplex PCR. The repertoire includes more than 95,000 clones, roughly 84% of them detected once, and 20% to 30% sits in the top ten. The sequenced sample was peripheral blood. The receptor set was obtained from a man between 60 and 75 years old with acute or convalescent COVID-19. CDR3s include the opening cysteine and the closing phenylalanine or tryptophan. D genes are given only for firm matches. Only part of the rows carry a size: once, few, many, or a class if the clone is expanded.

abundance	d_gene	j_gene	v_gene	CDR3nt	CDR3aa
-	TRBD2	TRBJ2-3	TRBV29-1	TGCAGCGTTGTCTATGGAGGGAGGGCCACAGATACGCAGTATTTT	CSVVYGGRATDTQYF
-	TRBD2	TRBJ2-1	TRBV7-2	TGTGCCAGCAGCTTAATATCGGGACGATCAGCGGGGTACAATGAGCAGTTCTTC	CASSLISGRSAGYNEQFF
-	-	TRBJ2-5	TRBV19	TGTGCCAGTAGTGTACAGTATCACCAAGAGACCCAGTACTTC	CASSVQYHQETQYF
-	-	TRBJ1-6	TRBV2	TGTGCCAGCAGTGTACAAATTAATTCACCCCTCCACTTT	CASSVQINSPLHF
-	-	TRBJ2-6	TRBV28	TGTGCCAGCAGTCGACAGGTGGCCAACGTCCTGACTTTC	CASSRQVANVLTF
-	TRBD1	TRBJ1-6	TRBV3-1/TRBV3-2	TGTGCCAGCAGCCAAGATAACAGGGGTTATTCACCCCTCCACTTT	CASSQDNRGYSPLHF
few	-	TRBJ1-2	TRBV7-9	TGTGCCAGCAGCCTTAGTAACTATGGCTACACCTTC	CASSLSNYGYTF
-	TRBD2	TRBJ2-3	TRBV4-2	TGTGCCAGCAGCCGGGAACTAGCGACCACAGATACGCAGTATTTT	CASSRELATTDTQYF
-	TRBD2	TRBJ2-5	TRBV5-4	TGTGCCAGCACCATCCGTTCCGGGGGGGGAGAGACCCAGTACTTC	CASTIRSGGGETQYF
-	-	TRBJ2-5	TRBV6-2/TRBV6-3	TGTGCCAGCAGTCCCCTGGACTCTAGGGAGACCCAGTACTTC	CASSPLDSRETQYF
-	-	TRBJ1-1	TRBV16	TGTGCCAGCAGCCAATCCACCGAGGGAGCTTTCTTT	CASSQSTEGAFF
-	-	TRBJ2-1	TRBV6-5	TGTGCCATCGCACCGAGGCCCTCCTACAATGAGCAGTTCTTC	CAIAPRPSYNEQFF
-	TRBD1	TRBJ2-1	TRBV11-1	TGTGCCAGCAGCTTCGACCGGACAGGTGAGCAGTTCTTC	CASSFDRTGEQFF
-	TRBD1	TRBJ1-1	TRBV27	TGTGCCAGCAGTTGGACAGGGCTCAGGACCACTGAAGCTTTCTTT	CASSWTGLRTTEAFF
-	TRBD2	TRBJ2-1	TRBV4-2	TGTGCCAGCAGCCAAGACCTAGCGGGGAATGAGCAGTTCTTC	CASSQDLAGNEQFF
-	-	TRBJ1-6	TRBV19	TGTGCCAGTTCCGACAGCCTTAATTCACCCCTCCACTTT	CASSDSLNSPLHF
-	TRBD1	TRBJ1-1	TRBV18	TGTGCCAGCTCATCGACAGGGGCGGACACTGAAGCTTTCTTT	CASSSTGADTEAFF
-	-	TRBJ2-7	TRBV29-1	TGCAGCGTTGCGCGAAATACGGGTGGCGAGCAGTACTTC	CSVARNTGGEQYF
few	-	TRBJ1-1	TRBV2	TGTGCCAGCATTATGACCGGGATGCGAAACACTGAAGCTTTCTTT	CASIMTGMRNTEAFF
-	-	TRBJ2-3	TRBV5-1	TGCGCCAGCAGCTTGAAACGCGAGGAGGGTGGCACAGATACGCAGTATTTT	CASSLKREEGGTDTQYF
-	-	TRBJ2-2	TRBV10-3	TGTGCCATCAGTGAGTCAGTTTCGCGGGGGCCCGGGGAGCTGTTTTTT	CAISESVSRGPGELFF
once	-	TRBJ1-2	TRBV4-3	TGCGCCAGCAGCCAAGAATGGGGTCCAGGGTTTCGGGGCTACACCTTC	CASSQEWGPGFRGYTF